This T cell receptor beta chain emerged from a study of Graves' ophthalmopathy and Graves' hyperthyroidism (dated by TCRdb to the late 2010s). At the level of the whole study: Hyperthyroidism was defined as stable when no progression to ophthalmopathy occurred within 18 months of follow-up. The study used signatures of the TCR beta repertoire to tell Graves' ophthalmopathy apart from Graves' hyperthyroidism and to predict which patients would progress to ophthalmopathy. A discovery set of 100 patients (more than 40 ophthalmopathy, 57 stable hyperthyroidism) was enrolled to explore V-J signatures distinguishing ophthalmopathy from hyperthyroidism. T-cell repertoires of thyroid tissue and blood were compared in a handful of hyperthyroidism patients. In total, 135 blood samples were TCR-sequenced: fewer than 50 ophthalmopathy, under 80 hyperthyroidism and 17 hyperthyroidism-to-ophthalmopathy patients. An independent validation cohort comprised under 20 hyperthyroidism patients and roughly 15 patients who later progressed from hyperthyroidism to ophthalmopathy. Following sampling, methimazole starting at 30 mg daily was administered to hyperthyroidism patients, and high-dose intravenous methylprednisolone was administered to ophthalmopathy patients. What the study reported, not specific to this receptor: Most of the expanded thyroid clonotypes with a frequency above 0.001 were also detected in blood, and it was suggested that the thyroid immune response may be reflected by blood repertoires. In validation, the model predicted ophthalmopathy progression with about 71% sensitivity and around 72% specificity; some twelve predicted patients were CT-confirmed with GO in a median of approximately 6.5 months. The 13-signature model separated ophthalmopathy from stable hyperthyroidism with roughly 89% sensitivity and roughly 84% specificity in cross-validation, and 80%/75% in the test set. Sample size was not statistically predetermined, and group allocation was not concealed from the investigators.

For repertoire sequencing, TCR beta CDR3 regions were amplified from RNA transcripts. The first round of RT-PCR was done with HTBI primers and the Qiagen OneStep RT-PCR kit, and was followed by a second round of multiplex PCR, then size selection and purification. Libraries were sequenced paired-end with 100 bp reads on an Illumina HiSeq2000. Processing in the source paper ran as follows. Reads were processed with SOAPnuke, discarding reads with adapters, uncalled bases, mean Phred below 15, or no exact constant-primer or identifier match. COPE v1.2.5 was used to merge the high-quality paired reads. Clonotypes were defined as unique nucleotide sequences and were aligned to IMGT TRB V, D and J references using MiTCR v1.1. Only V-J combinations with frequency above 0.0001 were analysed, covering about 99% of repertoires. For each V-J combination, a TCR clonal expansion and chaos score was defined as F50 clonal expansion divided by the chaos observed in the TCRdist matrix. Welch's t-statistics and random forest were used to reduce the features to about a dozen V-J combinations, which were then used as input to a naive Bayes classifier. The similarity between thyroid and blood repertoires was quantified using the Morisita-Horn index. Using fastp at Q25 and MiXCR, TCRdb reprocessed the public reads and kept productive beta chains. Rows merge per CDR3 protein into single entries with the most common DNA and genes. The V and J calls, along with clone size, are taken from TCRdb and not from the paper's own processing. The sample data list around 1.1 million distinct CDR3 sequences, and roughly 35% of these were observed just once. The leading ten clones occupy 11% of the sample.

To note about this clonotype: Its antigen has not been determined. No quality values exist for individual bases; no much larger clone is one base distant.

The CDR3 measures 13 amino acids from cysteine to phenylalanine. Just CDR3 DNA is preserved here, 39 bases in frame from base 1. Via the germline V gene, CDR1 is ENHRY and CDR2 SYGVKD. Here V drops 10 bases and J drops 8 bases, and the junction holds 13 bases not matched to any gene. Hyperthyroidism patients were newly diagnosed, with disease duration under 2 months, and aged 18 to 65 years. Patients with other autoimmune diseases, uncontrolled infections, pregnancy or lactation were excluded. Diagnosis was based on clinical symptoms, serum thyroxine, TRAb, thyroid ultrasound and orbital computed tomography. Total RNA was extracted with Trizol reagent and quality-checked on an Agilent 2100 Bioanalyzer.

Sequenced input: peripheral blood or thyroid tissue (not recorded which). The sequence is built from TRBV10-3 and TRBJ1-2, with 7 bases in between that match TRBD1. The origin of this receptor is an adult man with Graves' hyperthyroidism. The CDR3 corresponds to CASRLEGARGYTF. The DNA reads as follows: TGTGCCAGCAGATTAGAGGGGGCTAGGGGCTACACCTTC.